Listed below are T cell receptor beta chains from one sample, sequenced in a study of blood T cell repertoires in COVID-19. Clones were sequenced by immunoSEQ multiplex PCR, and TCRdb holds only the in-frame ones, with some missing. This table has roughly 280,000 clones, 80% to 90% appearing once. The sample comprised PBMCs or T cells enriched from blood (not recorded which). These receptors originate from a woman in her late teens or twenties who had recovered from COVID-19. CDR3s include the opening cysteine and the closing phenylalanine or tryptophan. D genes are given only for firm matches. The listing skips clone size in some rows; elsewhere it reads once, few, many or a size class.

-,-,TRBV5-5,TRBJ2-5,CASSFVGETQYF
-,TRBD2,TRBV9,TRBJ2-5,CASNNRTSESETQYF
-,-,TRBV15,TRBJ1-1,CATSPPGELRAFF
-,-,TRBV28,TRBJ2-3,CASSEGGSGTDTQYF
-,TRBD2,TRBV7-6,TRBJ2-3,CASSLPGTSGGGETDTQYF
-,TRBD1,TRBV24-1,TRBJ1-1,CATRDRGDTEAFF
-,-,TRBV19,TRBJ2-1,CASSIGNLAYNEQFF
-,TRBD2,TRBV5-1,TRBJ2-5,CASSLLPSGGQETQYF
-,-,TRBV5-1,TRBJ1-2,CASSLDRSNYGYTF
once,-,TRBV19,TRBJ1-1,CASSMILEGMGHTEAFF
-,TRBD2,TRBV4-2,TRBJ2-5,CASSQGPLAGETQYF
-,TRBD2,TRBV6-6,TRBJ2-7,CASSLANGRNYEQYF
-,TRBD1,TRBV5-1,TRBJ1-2,CASRTGTGLKNGYTF
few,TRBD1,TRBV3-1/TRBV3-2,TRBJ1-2,CASSRDRDGYTF
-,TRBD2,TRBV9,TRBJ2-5,CASSVVASGWGDQYF
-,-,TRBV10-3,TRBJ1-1,CAITTGYGTEAFF
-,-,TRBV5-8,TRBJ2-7,CASSPMGRYEQYF
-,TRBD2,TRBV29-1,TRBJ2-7,CSVEGEGLYEQYF
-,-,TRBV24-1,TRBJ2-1,CATGTSGPNEQFF
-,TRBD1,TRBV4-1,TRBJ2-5,CASSDRAYETQYF
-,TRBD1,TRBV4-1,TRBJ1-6,CASSQEPQGIHLHF
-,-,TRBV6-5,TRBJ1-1,CALRQGRFITEAFF
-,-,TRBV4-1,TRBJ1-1,CASSHLTANTEAFF
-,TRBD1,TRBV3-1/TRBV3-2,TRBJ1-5,CASSPTPGDSRHQPQHF
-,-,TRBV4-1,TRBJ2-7,CASSQGGGDSTYEQYF
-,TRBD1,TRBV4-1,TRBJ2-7,CASSLLTGGEQYF
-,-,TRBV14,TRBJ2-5,CASSPGTLRETQYF
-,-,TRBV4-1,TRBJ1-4,CASSQDPGGDNEKLFF
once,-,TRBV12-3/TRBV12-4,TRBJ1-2,CASSLGGGFGYTF
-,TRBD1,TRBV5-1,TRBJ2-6,CASSLGRDRGSGANVLTF
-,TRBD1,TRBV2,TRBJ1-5,CASSDWKGAGSNQPQHF
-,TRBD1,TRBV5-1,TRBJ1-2,CASSEDGTGYYTF
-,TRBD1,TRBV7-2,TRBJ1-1,CASSSQTGVGTEAFF
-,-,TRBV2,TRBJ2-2,CASMTDITGELFF
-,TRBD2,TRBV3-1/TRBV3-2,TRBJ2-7,CASSRAGRISYEQYF
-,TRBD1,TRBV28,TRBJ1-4,CASSYPQDRGLEKLFF
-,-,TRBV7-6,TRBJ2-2,CASSSYFTGELFF